These T cell receptor beta chains were read from a single sample in a study of T cells in Graves' hyperthyroidism and ophthalmopathy. TCRdb independently ran MiXCR on the multiplex PCR reads; one entry per CDR3 protein. The sample holds some 250,000 distinct CDR3 sequences, roughly 14% seen once. The specimen was blood. The receptors shown here come from a middle-aged woman with Graves' hyperthyroidism that later progressed to Graves' ophthalmopathy. Both conserved end residues are part of each CDR3. The order of the fields is clone size, J gene, D gene, V gene, CDR3 DNA, CDR3 protein. The D gene is left open where the match is weak. Not all rows give a size; the values are once, few, many and, for expanded clones, a class.

>many|TRBJ2-7|TRBD2|TRBV10-3
TGTGCCACCCGGACAGCGGGAGCAACCTACGAGCAGTACTTC
CATRTAGATYEQYF
>few|TRBJ2-4|NA|TRBV12-3/TRBV12-4
TGTGCCAGCAGTTTAATAGGTACCAAGGCCAAAAACATTCAGTACTTC
CASSLIGTKAKNIQYF
>many|TRBJ1-5|NA|TRBV28
TGTGCCAGCAGTTACAGGGCTCAGCCCCAGCATTTT
CASSYRAQPQHF
>NA|TRBJ2-3|NA|TRBV6-5
TGTGCCAGCAGTTACTCAGCCCTCACAGATACGCAGTATTTT
CASSYSALTDTQYF
>many|TRBJ2-3|NA|TRBV28
TGTGCCAGCAGTTTAGGGGGGACTCCAGATACGCAGTATTTT
CASSLGGTPDTQYF
>few|TRBJ1-2|NA|TRBV28
TGTGTTGTACGTGGGACCTATGGCTACACCTTC
CVVRGTYGYTF
>many|TRBJ2-7|NA|TRBV11-2
TGTGCCAGCAGCTCGGCTTTTTGGGGAGTCTCCTACGAGCAGTACTTC
CASSSAFWGVSYEQYF
>many|TRBJ2-7|TRBD2|TRBV20-1
TGCAGTGCTAGGACGGGAGGGTCCTACGAGCAGTACTTC
CSARTGGSYEQYF
>many|TRBJ1-3|NA|TRBV10-2
TGCGCCAGCAGTGAGAGCCAGACCTCTGGAAACACCATATATTTT
CASSESQTSGNTIYF
>few|TRBJ2-1|TRBD2|TRBV10-1
TGCGCCAGCAGTGAGTTAGGGACTAGCGGGAGGTTAAGGAGCAATGAGCAGTTCTTC
CASSELGTSGRLRSNEQFF
>NA|TRBJ2-1|NA|TRBV7-9
TGTGCCAGCAGCGAGGGGGGTATCTCCTACAATGAGCAGTTCTTC
CASSEGGISYNEQFF
>many|TRBJ1-4|NA|TRBV4-1
TGCGCCAGCAGTGGGGGGACACTTACAACTAATGAAAAACTGTTTTTT
CASSGGTLTTNEKLFF
>few|TRBJ2-3|TRBD2|TRBV7-9
TGTGCCAGCAGCTTAGGGACTAGCGGGAGAAGAGATACGCAGTATTTT
CASSLGTSGRRDTQYF
>few|TRBJ2-2|NA|TRBV10-3
TGTGCCATCGAGATAGGGGACACCGGGGAGCTGTTTTTT
CAIEIGDTGELFF
>few|TRBJ2-1|NA|TRBV9
TGTGCCAGCAGCGCCACTAATCATGAGCAGTTCTTC
CASSATNHEQFF
>many|TRBJ2-1|NA|TRBV6-6
TGTGCCAGCAGTTACTACCTCCGGACACGGGACAATGAGCAGTTCTTC
CASSYYLRTRDNEQFF
>many|TRBJ2-1|TRBD2|TRBV3-1
TGTGCCAGCAGCCAAGATACCAGCGGGACTGTCTATGAGCAGTTCTTC
CASSQDTSGTVYEQFF
>NA|TRBJ2-1|NA|TRBV9
TGTGCCAGCAGCGCGAAGTCGAGCTCCTACAATGAGCAGTTCTTC
CASSAKSSSYNEQFF
>many|TRBJ2-7|TRBD2|TRBV6-1
TGTGCCAGCAGGACTAGCGGGAGGGCCCTGGCCTCCTACGAGCAGTACTTC
CASRTSGRALASYEQYF
>many|TRBJ1-2|NA|TRBV28
TGTGCCAGCAGTTTTCTAAGGACAGCCCTATCTGGCTACACCTTC
CASSFLRTALSGYTF
>many|TRBJ2-1|TRBD2|TRBV12-3/TRBV12-4
TGTGCCAGCAGTGCGACTAGCAATAAGTTCTTC
CASSATSNKFF
>many|TRBJ2-5|NA|TRBV12-3/TRBV12-4
TGTGCCAGCAGTTTAGGTCAGACAGAGACCCAGTACTTC
CASSLGQTETQYF
>many|TRBJ2-1|NA|TRBV13
TGTGCCAGCAGCCCGGACACCTACAATGAGCAGTTCTTC
CASSPDTYNEQFF
>many|TRBJ1-2|NA|TRBV25-1
TGTGCCAGCAGTGATTGGGGAGGCTACACCTTC
CASSDWGGYTF
>NA|TRBJ2-1|NA|TRBV7-3
TGTGCCAGCAGCTTAGTCCGGGGGTACAATGAGCAGTTCTTC
CASSLVRGYNEQFF
>many|TRBJ1-1|NA|TRBV30
TGTGCCTGGACCAGAAATGCGGGGGGCACTGAAGCTTTCTTT
CAWTRNAGGTEAFF